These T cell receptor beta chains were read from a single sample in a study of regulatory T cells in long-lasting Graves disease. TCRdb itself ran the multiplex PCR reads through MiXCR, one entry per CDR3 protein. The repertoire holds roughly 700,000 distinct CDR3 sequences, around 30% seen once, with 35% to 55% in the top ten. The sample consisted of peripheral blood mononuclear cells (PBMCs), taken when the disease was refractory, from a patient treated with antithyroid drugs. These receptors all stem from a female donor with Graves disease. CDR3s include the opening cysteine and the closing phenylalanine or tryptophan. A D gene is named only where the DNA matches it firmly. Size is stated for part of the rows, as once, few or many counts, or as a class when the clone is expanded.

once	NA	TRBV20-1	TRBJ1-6	TGCAGTGCTACGGGACAATTGGGCTCCTATAATTCACCCCTCCACTTT	CSATGQLGSYNSPLHF
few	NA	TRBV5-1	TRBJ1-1	TGCGCCAGCAGCCCTCGACTGAACGCGAACACTGAAGCTTTCTTT	CASSPRLNANTEAFF
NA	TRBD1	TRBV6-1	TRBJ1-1	TGTGCCAGCAGCGTGGGACAGGGCTACACTGAAGCTTTCTTT	CASSVGQGYTEAFF
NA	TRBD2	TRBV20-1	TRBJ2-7	TGCAGTGCTAGAGGTCCCGGGACTAGCGGGAGATGGGGCTACGAGCAGTACTTC	CSARGPGTSGRWGYEQYF
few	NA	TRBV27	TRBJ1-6	TGTGCCAGCAGTTGGTCCTCTAATTCACCCCTCCACTTT	CASSWSSNSPLHF
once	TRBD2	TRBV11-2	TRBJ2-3	TGTGCCAGCAGAGCACTAGCGGGGCCCCCCACAGATACGCAGTATTTT	CASRALAGPPTDTQYF
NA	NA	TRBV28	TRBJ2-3	TGTGCCAGCAGTGACTTTGGTGCAGATACGCAGTATTTT	CASSDFGADTQYF
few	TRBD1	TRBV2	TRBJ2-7	TGTGCCAGCGGCCGGGACAGAAGCTCCTACGAGCAGTACTTC	CASGRDRSSYEQYF
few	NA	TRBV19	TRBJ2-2	TGTGCCAGTAGCCTCAAAGCACACGGGGAGCTGTTTTTT	CASSLKAHGELFF
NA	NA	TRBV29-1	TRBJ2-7	TGCAGCGTTGACCTCAACTACGAGCAGTACTTC	CSVDLNYEQYF
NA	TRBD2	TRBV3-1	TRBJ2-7	TGTGCCAGCAGCCAAGGCTTTAACGATCTAGCGGACCTCTACGAGCAGTACTTC	CASSQGFNDLADLYEQYF
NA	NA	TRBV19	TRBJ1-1	TGTGCCAGTAGTATAGACCCTTCTATGAACACTGAAGCTTTCTTT	CASSIDPSMNTEAFF
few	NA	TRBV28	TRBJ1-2	TGTGCCAGCAGTACCCCCACGGGTTCCTATGGCTACACCTTC	CASSTPTGSYGYTF
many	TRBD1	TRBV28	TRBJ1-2	TGTGCCAGCAGTCAAGAGACAGGGAGCCATGGCTACACCTTC	CASSQETGSHGYTF
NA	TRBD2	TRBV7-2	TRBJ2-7	TGTGCCAGCAGCTTACATGGGGGACTAGCGGGAATCTACGAGCAGTACTTC	CASSLHGGLAGIYEQYF
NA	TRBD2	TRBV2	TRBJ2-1	TGTGCCAGCAGGGCGGGAGCGTCCTACAATGAGCAGTTCTTC	CASRAGASYNEQFF
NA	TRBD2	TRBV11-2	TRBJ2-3	TGTGCCAGCAGCTCGCCCCTGAGGGGAGGGCTCACAGATACGCAGTATTTT	CASSSPLRGGLTDTQYF
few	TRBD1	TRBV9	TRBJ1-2	TGTGCCAGCAGCGCCCTAGACAGGGGAGGCTACACCTTC	CASSALDRGGYTF
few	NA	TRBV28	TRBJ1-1	TGTGCCAGCAGTCGACCGAGCCCTAGCACTGAAGCTTTCTTT	CASSRPSPSTEAFF
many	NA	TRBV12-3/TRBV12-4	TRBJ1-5	TGTGCCAGCAGTAATGACAGAAATCAGCCCCAGCATTTT	CASSNDRNQPQHF
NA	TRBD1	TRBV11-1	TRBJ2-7	TGTGCCAGCAGCGTGACAGGGGGCGGGTTCCACGAGCAGTACTTC	CASSVTGGGFHEQYF
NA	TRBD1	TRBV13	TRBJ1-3	TGTGCCAGCTGGCATACACAGGGGCCTGGAAACACCATATATTTT	CASWHTQGPGNTIYF
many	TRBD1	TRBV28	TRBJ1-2	TGTGCCAGCAGTTCACCGGGACAGGGGTACTATGGCTACACCTTC	CASSSPGQGYYGYTF
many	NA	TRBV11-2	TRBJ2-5	TGTGCCAGCAGCTTAGAGGGCCCCTCGGCGGTAGAGACCCAGTACTTC	CASSLEGPSAVETQYF
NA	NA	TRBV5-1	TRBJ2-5	TGCGCCAGCAGCTTGGAGGATGGAGAGACCCAGTACTTC	CASSLEDGETQYF
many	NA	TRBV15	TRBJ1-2	TGTGCCACCAGCAGAGATCGCAGGGTTGAGGGCTACACCTTC	CATSRDRRVEGYTF
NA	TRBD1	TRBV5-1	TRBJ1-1	TGCGCCAGCAGCTTCCGACAGGGAAGGTGGGGCACTGAAGCTTTCTTT	CASSFRQGRWGTEAFF
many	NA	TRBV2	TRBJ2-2	TGTGCCAGCAGTCCGAGGACAAGGAACACCGGGGAGCTGTTTTTT	CASSPRTRNTGELFF
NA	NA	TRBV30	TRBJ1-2	TGTGCCTGGAAGGAGGGGGTTGACTATGGCTACACCTTC	CAWKEGVDYGYTF
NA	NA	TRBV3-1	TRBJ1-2	TGTGCCAGCAGCCAGGAGTTTTCCGGCTACACCTTC	CASSQEFSGYTF
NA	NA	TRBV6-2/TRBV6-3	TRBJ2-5	TGTGCCAGCAGGGTAGGGAAAGAGACCCAGTACTTC	CASRVGKETQYF
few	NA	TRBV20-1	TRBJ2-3	TGCAGTGCTAGAGTTCCAACTGGAGATACGCAGTATTTT	CSARVPTGDTQYF
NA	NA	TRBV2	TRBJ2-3	TGTGCCAGCAGTGAACGCGGGACTCGCACAGATACGCAGTATTTT	CASSERGTRTDTQYF
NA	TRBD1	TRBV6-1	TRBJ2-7	TGTGCCAGCAGTGAATTGGGGGACAGGGTAATCTACGAGCAGTACTTC	CASSELGDRVIYEQYF
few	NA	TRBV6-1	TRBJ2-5	TGTGCCAGCGATTCCTCAGGGGTACGGGAGACCCAGTACTTC	CASDSSGVRETQYF
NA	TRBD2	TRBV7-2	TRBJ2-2	TGTGCCAGCAGCACAACCTCTCTCCGCGGGAGGGCCGGGGCCGGGGAGCTGTTTTTT	CASSTTSLRGRAGAGELFF
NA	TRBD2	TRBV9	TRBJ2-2	TGTGCCAGCAGCCCCACTAGCGGGAGTCTCGGGGAGCTGTTTTTT	CASSPTSGSLGELFF
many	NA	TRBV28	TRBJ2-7	TGTGCCAGCAGTTTAAGCCGGTCGGGCGCCGAGCAGTACTTC	CASSLSRSGAEQYF